This T cell receptor (beta chain) stems from a study of T cell repertoires in cytomegalovirus infection. Study details: Both a matching HLA type and CMV infection were indicated by public TCR beta signatures. Overall study findings and caveats: The ex vivo response was dominated by HLA-C-restricted CMV-specific TCR beta clonotypes. Cumulative frequency (of public TCR beta family members) identified carriers of CMV plus the relevant HLA.

One entry per CDR3 protein results from TCRdb running MiXCR on the reads. The data contain nearly 550,000 distinct CDR3 sequences, approximately 17% of them singletons. This clonotype was detected once. Its antigen is not known. This clone may be a read error of a much larger clone one base away. The conserved phenylalanine or tryptophan normally closing the CDR3 is absent here, so this likely arose from a read error. This clonotype originated in a human donor in good health (CMV status not recorded). Some clones in this sample may be carry-over from other donors' samples. The sequenced sample was CD8+ T cells from PBMCs.

The CDR3 bases are TGTGCCAGCAGTTCCCCTGACATGTTTGGTTACAATGAGCAGTTCTTA. This encodes CASSSPDMFGYNEQFL. This rearrangement joins TRBV27 to TRBJ2-1; D unresolved. The CDR3 is 16 residues long. Trimming removed 4 bases from V and 4 bases from J, with 17 bases in between. Germline CDR1 MNHEY, CDR2 SMNVEV (reference sequence).